Below, 14 T cell receptor beta chains from the same sample are listed, as sequenced in a study of blood T cell repertoires in COVID-19. The repertoire was sequenced with immunoSEQ multiplex PCR; TCRdb's copy has only in-frame clones and lacks some. The sample includes roughly 120,000 clones, around nine tenths of them seen just once. Sequences were obtained from peripheral blood. These receptor sequences come from a human donor in a cohort sampled during active COVID-19.

The chain employs TRBV30 and TRBJ1-2; no clear D gene. The CDR3 spans 11 residues. V was shortened by 4 bases and J by 4 bases, with 7 bases between the two germline ends. Germline V gene data show CDR1 as GTSNPN and CDR2 as SVGIG (reference sequence). The CDR3 region is CAWTGSYGYTF. The CDR3, as DNA: TGTGCCTGGACGGGTTCCTATGGCTACACCTTC.

The genes are TRBV6-6 and TRBJ2-7; D possibly corresponds to TRBD1 (6 bases). The germline V gene encodes CDR1 MNHNY and CDR2 SVGAGI (reference sequence). The CDR3 length is 16 residues. Trimming cost V 2 bases and J 2 bases, with 16 bases left between them. The CDR3: CASSYDTGPRTYEQYF. The DNA for the CDR3 is TGTGCCAGCAGTTACGATACAGGGCCGCGAACCTACGAGCAGTACTTC.

This chain uses TRBV6-2 or TRBV6-3 with TRBJ2-1; D is undetermined. Between the trimmed V and J ends, which lost 0 bases and 4 bases, there was a span of 7 bases. This CDR3 comprises 14 residues. From germline, CDR1 is MNHEY and CDR2 SVGEGT. The CDR3 reads CASSYSLSYNEQFF. CDR3 coding DNA: TGTGCCAGCAGTTACTCGTTGTCTTACAATGAGCAGTTCTTC.

This chain connects TRBV29-1 to TRBJ2-6, with unresolved D. Germline V lookup: CDR1 SQVTM, CDR2 ANQGSEA. The CDR3 spans 16 residues. Trimming removed 4 bases at V and 0 bases at J, with 13 bases between. This CDR3 reads CSVVSRTNSGANVLTF. The CDR3 bases are TGCAGCGTTGTTTCCCGAACTAACTCTGGGGCCAACGTCCTGACTTTC.

CDR3 nucleotide sequence: TGTGCCAGCAGCGTAGATACCGGACTAGCGGGCCGTTACAATGAGCAGTTCTTC. Translating it yields CASSVDTGLAGRYNEQFF. This chain connects TRBV9 to TRBJ2-1, with 11 bases aligning to TRBD2. CDR1 and CDR2 (germline): SGDLS, YYNGEE. The CDR3 sequence is 18 residues long. The trim removed 0 bases at V and 4 bases at J, leaving 9 bases unmatched.

V is TRBV2 and J is TRBJ1-3; 7 bases line up with TRBD1. Trimming at V came to 7 bases and at J to 0 bases, leaving 6 bases not matched to a gene. This CDR3 has 15 amino acids. CDR1 and CDR2 (germline): SNHLY, FYNNEI. CDR3 in amino acids: CASTRGQASGNTIYF. The CDR3 DNA follows: TGTGCCAGCACTCGAGGACAGGCCTCTGGAAACACCATATATTTT.

The chain has TRBV10-1 and TRBJ2-3; no clear D. CDR1 and CDR2 from the germline V gene are WNHNN and SYGVQD (reference sequence). The V and J ends lost 3 bases and 5 bases respectively, with 9 bases between them. There are 13 residues in the CDR3. The CDR3 coding sequence is TGCGCCAGCAGTGACCCCGGCGGAGATACGCAGTATTTT. Its translation: CASSDPGGDTQYF.

This chain uses TRBV18 with TRBJ1-4; D is unresolved. CDR1 is KGHSH, CDR2 LQKENI, per germline. Trimming left V 1 base short and J 0 bases short, with 9 bases between. The CDR3 loop spans 16 amino acids. In DNA, the CDR3 is TGTGCCAGCTCACCACTTTCTACTCCAACTAATGAAAAACTGTTTTTT. Translation gives CASSPLSTPTNEKLFF.

The chain carries TRBV29-1 and TRBJ2-1, with 9 bases matching TRBD2. Germline V gene data show CDR1 as SQVTM and CDR2 as ANQGSEA. This CDR3 is 19 amino acids long. V lost 4 bases, J lost 2 bases, and 18 bases stayed unmatched. The CDR3 DNA reads TGCAGCGTTGTAAGGTGGTCTCGGGCGGGAGGGCCGGCCTACAATGAGCAGTTCTTC. Amino acid sequence: CSVVRWSRAGGPAYNEQFF.

This chain uses TRBV7-9 with TRBJ1-4; 9 positions agree with TRBD1. V gave up 5 bases and J gave up 6 bases; unmatched junction bases: 7. This CDR3 comprises 15 residues. Per germline, CDR1 SEHNR and CDR2 FQNEAQ (reference sequence). As DNA, the CDR3 is TGTGCCAGCAGCGTGTACAGGGGGCGCGATGAAAAACTGTTTTTT. The encoded protein is CASSVYRGRDEKLFF.

The genes are TRBV7-8 and TRBJ2-2; D uncertain. V was clipped by 3 bases and J by 5 bases, with 13 bases between them. Germline-derived CDR1 and CDR2 are SGHVS and FQNEAQ. The CDR3 contains 15 residues. CDR3 nucleotides: TGTGCCAGCAGCTTCGGGTCCCTAGGAACCGGGGAGCTGTTTTTT. It encodes CASSFGSLGTGELFF.

The chain has TRBV5-1 and TRBJ2-7, with 7 positions matching TRBD1. CDR1 and CDR2 (germline): SGHRS, YFSETQ. The CDR3 runs to 14 residues. With 7 bases clipped from V and 0 bases from J, the junction kept 7 bases outside the gene matches. For the CDR3, the DNA is TGCGCCAGCTCCCCGACAGGGCGCTCCTACGAGCAGTACTTC. The encoded protein is CASSPTGRSYEQYF.

The rearrangement links TRBV12-5 to TRBJ2-2; the match to TRBD1 covers 9 bases. In germline, CDR1 is LGHNT, CDR2 FRNRAP. The CDR3 runs to 18 residues. The V gene end was trimmed by 1 base and the J gene end by 3 bases; junction bases not matched to a gene: 9. The CDR3 region is CASGLESRDRADTGELFF. The CDR3 DNA reads as TGTGCTAGTGGTTTGGAGTCCCGGGACAGGGCGGACACCGGGGAGCTGTTTTTT. Supplemented by reference TRBV12-5 and TRBJ2-2, the full variable domain reads DARVTQTPRHKVTEMGQEVTMRCQPILGHNTVFWYRQTMMQGLELLAYFRNRAPLDDSGMPKDRFSAEMPDATLATLKIQPSEPRDSAVYFCASGLESRDRADTGELFFGEGSRLTVL.

The chain employs TRBV30 and TRBJ2-3; tentatively, D is TRBD1 (6 bases). The germline V gene encodes CDR1 GTSNPN and CDR2 SVGIG (reference sequence). This CDR3 contains 15 residues. V gave up 0 bases and J gave up 0 bases, with 10 bases separating them. The CDR3, as DNA: TGTGCCTGGAGTGTTGGGGGCACTAGCACAGATACGCAGTATTTT. It encodes CAWSVGGTSTDTQYF.